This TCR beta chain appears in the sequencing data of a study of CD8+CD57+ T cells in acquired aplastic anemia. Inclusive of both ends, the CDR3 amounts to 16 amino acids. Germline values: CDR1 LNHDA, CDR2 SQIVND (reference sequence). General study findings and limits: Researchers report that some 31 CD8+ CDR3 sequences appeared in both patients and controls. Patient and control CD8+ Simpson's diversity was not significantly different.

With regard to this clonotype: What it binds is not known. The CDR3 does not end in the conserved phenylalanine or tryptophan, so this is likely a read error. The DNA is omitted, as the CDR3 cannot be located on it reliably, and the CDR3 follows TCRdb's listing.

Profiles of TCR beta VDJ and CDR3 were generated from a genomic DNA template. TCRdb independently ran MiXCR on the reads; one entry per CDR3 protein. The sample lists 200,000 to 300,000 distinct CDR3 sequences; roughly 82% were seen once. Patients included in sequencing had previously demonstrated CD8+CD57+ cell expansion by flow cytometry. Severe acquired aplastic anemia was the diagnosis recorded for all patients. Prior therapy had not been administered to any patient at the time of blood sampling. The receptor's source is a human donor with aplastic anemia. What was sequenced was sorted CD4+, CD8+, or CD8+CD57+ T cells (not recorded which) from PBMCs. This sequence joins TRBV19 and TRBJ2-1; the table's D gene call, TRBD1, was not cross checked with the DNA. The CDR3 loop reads CASSQGGGTYKEQYFV.